The 9 T cell receptor beta chains listed next were all sequenced from one sample in a study of blood T cell repertoires in COVID-19. Only in-frame clones appear in the TCRdb table, and some are missing; sequencing was by immunoSEQ multiplex PCR. Counted here are roughly 16,000 clones, 70% to 90% occurring once; the ten biggest clones make up roughly a third. The material sequenced was peripheral blood. The source of these receptors is a man between 65 and 80 years old in a cohort sampled during active COVID-19.

The chain employs TRBV6-5 and TRBJ1-5; 9 nucleotides line up with TRBD1. The V segment lost 2 bases and the J segment 7 bases; nucleotides outside the gene matches: 6. The germline V gene has CDR1 MNHEY and CDR2 SVGAGI. The CDR3 is 15 amino acids. CDR3 bases: TGTGCCAGCAGTTACAGGACAGGGGAGGAACAGCCCCAGCATTTT. This encodes CASSYRTGEEQPQHF.

The chain combines TRBV15 with TRBJ2-3, with D perhaps matching TRBD2 (5 bases). Per the germline V gene, CDR1 is LNHNV and CDR2 is YYDKDF (reference sequence). V was cut by 1 base and J by 0 bases, with 11 bases left in between. The CDR3 is 16 amino acids. The CDR3 DNA is TGTGCCACCAGCAGAGTCCTACGGGGAAGCACAGATACGCAGTATTTT. Translation gives CATSRVLRGSTDTQYF.

The chain couples TRBV9 to TRBJ2-5, with 7 bases matching TRBD1. The CDR3 has 14 residues. Germline CDR1 is SGDLS and CDR2 is YYNGEE. Germline trimming cut 4 bases from V and 1 base from J; bases unmatched to any gene: 4. The CDR3 DNA sequence: TGTGCCAGCAGCACATGGGACAGCCAAGAGACCCAGTACTTC. Translation: CASSTWDSQETQYF.

The chain uses TRBV5-1 and TRBJ2-5; weak D call: TRBD2 (5 bases). The V end was cut by 4 bases, the J end by 1 base, with 17 bases between. CDR3 length: 16 residues. The germline V gene has CDR1 SGHRS and CDR2 YFSETQ. Here the CDR3 DNA reads TGCGCCAGCAGCCCGACCCGGGATCCTATCCAAGAGACCCAGTACTTC. The encoded protein is CASSPTRDPIQETQYF.

This sequence joins TRBV5-1 and TRBJ2-2; TRBD1 aligns across 11 bases. Per germline, CDR1 SGHRS and CDR2 YFSETQ. V lost 4 bases and J lost 3; bases outside the gene matches: 8. The CDR3 has 17 residues. CDR3 in amino acids: CASSRNPGQGDTGELFF. The CDR3 nucleotides are TGCGCCAGCAGCCGCAACCCGGGACAGGGGGACACCGGGGAGCTGTTTTTT.

The gene calls are TRBV6-5 and TRBJ1-5; D not certain. The V end was cut by 6 bases, the J end by 3 bases, with 12 bases between. Germline values: CDR1 MNHEY, CDR2 SVGAGI. The CDR3 has 14 residues. CDR3 residues: CASRAGRDNQPQHF. The CDR3 nucleotides read TGTGCCAGCAGGGCCGGGAGGGACAATCAGCCCCAGCATTTT.

CDR3 bases: TGTGCCAGCAACCCGACGACAGGGGGCTACGAGCAGTACTTC. The encoded protein is CASNPTTGGYEQYF. This rearrangement joins TRBV28 to TRBJ2-7, with 9 bases aligning to TRBD1. Unmatched junction bases numbered 7, after V lost 7 bases and J lost 3 bases. The CDR3 runs to 14 residues. CDR1 MDHEN and CDR2 SYDVKM come from the germline V gene.

The chain is built from TRBV4-1 and TRBJ1-1; 9 bases match TRBD1. Germline V gene sequence: CDR1 MGHRA, CDR2 YSYEKL. V shed 3 bases and J 3 bases; nucleotides not matched to a gene: 8. This CDR3 contains 16 residues. Written as DNA, the CDR3 is TGCGCCAGCAGCCATTCGGGACAGGGAAGTGACACTGAAGCTTTCTTT. Translation: CASSHSGQGSDTEAFF.

V gene TRBV7-8 combines with J gene TRBJ1-6, with TRBD1 identical over 10 bases. This CDR3 is 17 amino acids long. After removal of 5 bases from V and 1 base from J, the junction contained 5 bases not matched to a gene. The germline CDR1 and CDR2 sequences are SGHVS and FQNEAQ. CDR3 nucleotides: TGTGCCAGCAGCCCACGGACAGGGGGGTCCTATAATTCACCCCTCCACTTT. This encodes CASSPRTGGSYNSPLHF.